The 10 T cell receptor beta chains below all came from one sample that was sequenced in a study of blood T cell repertoires in COVID-19. Using immunoSEQ multiplex PCR, the repertoire was profiled, and TCRdb retains in-frame clones only, with some absent. This table holds tens of thousands of clones, around 87% found once. Sequenced material: peripheral blood. These receptors all stem from a human donor with acute or convalescent COVID-19. The donor label of this sample is uncertain.

The chain recombines TRBV21-1 with TRBJ1-1; TRBD1, the D gene given by the table, was not confirmed from the DNA. TRBV21-1 is a pseudogene segment. The CDR3 runs to 13 residues. The CDR3, as DNA: TGTGCCCTGGTGGCTGGGGGCGGACGGTCGGCTTTCTTT. It translates to CALVAGGGRSAFF.

A single count supports this clone. V gene TRBV15 combines with J gene TRBJ2-1, with TRBD2 as a possible D gene (7 bases). Germline CDR1 reads LNHNV; CDR2 reads YYDKDF (reference sequence). The ends were cut back, 3 bases at V and 0 bases at J, with 9 bases in the middle. The CDR3 runs to 15 residues. In DNA, the CDR3 is TGTGCCACCAGCAGGGGGGGGGCCTCCTACAATGAGCAGTTCTTC. It codes for CATSRGGASYNEQFF.

The V and J genes are TRBV7-9 and TRBJ1-2; 8 bases are shared with TRBD1. CDR1 is SEHNR, CDR2 FQNEAQ, per germline (reference sequence). The CDR3 extends over 14 amino acids. The V segment lost 5 bases and the J segment 4 bases; nucleotides outside the gene matches: 6. CDR3 DNA sequence: TGTGCCAGCAGCCTTGGACAGGGCAGCTATGGCTACACCTTC. The encoded protein is CASSLGQGSYGYTF.

J is TRBJ1-4 and V is TRBV27, with D perhaps TRBD1 (5 bases). The germline gives CDR1 MNHEY, CDR2 SMNVEV (reference sequence). V shed 5 bases and J shed 6 bases, with 13 bases lying between them. CDR3 length: 14 amino acids. The CDR3, as DNA: TGTGCCAGCAGTAGGTGGGCCAGGGATGAAAAACTGTTTTTT. This translates into CASSRWARDEKLFF.

V usage is TRBV9 and J usage is TRBJ1-1, with D unresolved. The CDR3 contains 14 residues. Trimming shortened V by 1 base and J by 0 bases, and 7 bases separated the two germline ends. Germline CDR1 is SGDLS and CDR2 is YYNGEE. The CDR3 sequence: CASSVRSLNTEAFF. CDR3 sequence (DNA): TGTGCCAGCAGCGTACGGAGTCTGAACACTGAAGCTTTCTTT.

The chain uses TRBV28 and TRBJ1-1; D gene unclear. Trimming took off 6 bases at V and 0 bases at J, with 14 bases between the two ends. The CDR3 length is 15 residues. In germline, CDR1 is MDHEN, CDR2 SYDVKM. Written as DNA, the CDR3 is TGTGCCAGCAGATCCTCCTTGACACTGAACACTGAAGCTTTCTTT. This translates into CASRSSLTLNTEAFF.

V gene TRBV30 combines with J gene TRBJ2-5; TRBD1 matches at 8 bases. V dropped 2 bases and J dropped 3; count of bases not matched to a gene: 2. The CDR3 consists of 13 residues. Germline loops: CDR1 GTSNPN, CDR2 SVGIG (reference sequence). The CDR3 DNA reads as TGTGCCTGGAGTTTACAGGGGGAAGAGACCCAGTACTTC. As protein: CAWSLQGEETQYF. Together with reference TRBV30 and TRBJ2-5, the CDR3 gives the full variable domain: SQTIHQWPATLVQPVGSPLSLECTVEGTSNPNLYWYRQAAGRGLQLLFYSVGIGQISSEVPQNLSASRPQDRQFILSSKKLLLSDSGFYLCAWSLQGEETQYFGPGTRLLVL.

This sequence joins TRBV28 and TRBJ1-1, with D possibly matching TRBD1 (5 bases). The V gene's germline CDR1 is MDHEN and CDR2 SYDVKM. The CDR3 contains 15 residues. Trimming removed 1 base at V and 1 base at J, with 10 bases between. The CDR3 DNA follows: TGTGCCAGCAGTTTATTGGACAATTCGAACACTGAAGCTTTCTTT. Protein: CASSLLDNSNTEAFF.

J is TRBJ1-6 and V is TRBV27; no clear D. The length of the CDR3 is 13 residues. The V gene's germline CDR1 is MNHEY and CDR2 SMNVEV (reference sequence). V was pared by 5 bases and J by 9 bases, with 11 bases between. CDR3 sequence (DNA): TGTGCCAGCAGTCAAAGGGAGAGTTCACCCCTCCACTTT. Protein sequence: CASSQRESSPLHF.

V usage is TRBV19 and J usage is TRBJ1-5, with TRBD1 matching 9 bases. The CDR3 has 15 amino acids. Germline V CDR1 and CDR2: LNHDA, SQIVND (reference sequence). The trim removed 3 bases at V and 4 bases at J, leaving 4 bases unmatched. The CDR3 spells CASSIVQGANQPQHF. DNA of the CDR3: TGTGCCAGTAGTATCGTACAGGGGGCAAATCAGCCCCAGCATTTT.